The next 12 T cell receptor beta chains were all read from a single sample in a study of control samples from healthy donors and cancer patients. TCRdb's copy holds only in-frame clones and misses some; the assay was immunoSEQ multiplex PCR. The sample shows 50,000 or so clones, approximately 88% of them seen only once. Sequencing used blood. The source of these receptors is a man aged 50 or older in good health.

V usage is TRBV7-8 and J usage is TRBJ2-1, with D hard to call. V gave up 2 bases and J gave up 2 bases, with 13 bases separating them. The CDR3 length is 16 residues. In germline, CDR1 is SGHVS, CDR2 FQNEAQ. The CDR3 bases are TGTGCCAGCAGCTTAAATGCCGGGTCCCCCTACAATGAGCAGTTCTTC. The encoded protein is CASSLNAGSPYNEQFF.

The chain employs TRBV28 and TRBJ1-5; TRBD1 aligns across 9 bases. V lost 4 bases and J lost 2; bases outside the gene matches: 3. Germline V gives CDR1 MDHEN, CDR2 SYDVKM. This CDR3 region has 15 residues. CDR3 sequence (DNA): TGTGCCAGCAGTTACAGGGGGCGAGGCAATCAGCCCCAGCATTTT. It yields the protein CASSYRGRGNQPQHF. Full variable domain (remainder filled in from reference TRBV28 and TRBJ1-5): DVKVTQSSRYLVKRTGEKVFLECVQDMDHENMFWYRQDPGLGLRLIYFSYDVKMKEKGDIPEGYSVSREKKERFSLILESASTNQTSMYLCASSYRGRGNQPQHFGDGTRLSIL.

This chain connects TRBV6-4 to TRBJ2-6; perhaps D is TRBD1 or TRBD2 (5 bases each). Germline V gene sequence: CDR1 MRHNA, CDR2 SNTAGT. This CDR3 comprises 16 residues. Trimming cost V 2 bases and J 0 bases, with 8 bases left between them. CDR3 residues: CASSDGTLSGANVLTF. DNA for the CDR3: TGTGCCAGCAGTGACGGGACCCTCTCTGGGGCCAACGTCCTGACTTTC.

This sequence joins TRBV19 and TRBJ2-5; unclear D gene. V was pared by 3 bases and J by 0 bases, with 5 bases between. Germline V gene sequence: CDR1 LNHDA, CDR2 SQIVND (reference sequence). The CDR3 loop spans 13 amino acids. CDR3 DNA: TGTGCCAGTAGTATTCATAACCAAGAGACCCAGTACTTC. Its protein product is CASSIHNQETQYF.

CDR3 DNA sequence: TGTGCCAGCAGTCCGAGGACTAGCGGGAGGGCCGGGGCAGATACGCAGTATTTT. It yields the protein CASSPRTSGRAGADTQYF. V is TRBV28 and J is TRBJ2-3; 15 nucleotides line up with TRBD2. The CDR3 covers 18 residues. Germline V gene data show CDR1 as MDHEN and CDR2 as SYDVKM. V was clipped by 5 bases and J by 4 bases; unmatched bases: 10.

This clone was detected only once. This chain links TRBV30 with TRBJ2-2; D not certain. Germline V gives CDR1 GTSNPN, CDR2 SVGIG (reference sequence). This CDR3 is 14 amino acids long. Trimming removed 2 bases at V and 4 bases at J, with 11 bases between. The CDR3 DNA sequence: TGTGCCTGGAGTCCGCGGACCCTCACCGGGGAGCTGTTTTTT. It yields the protein CAWSPRTLTGELFF.

This rearrangement joins TRBV6-5 to TRBJ2-5; 10 nucleotides align to TRBD1. J gave up 4 bases and V 6 bases, and 5 bases lay outside the gene matches. Germline V lookup: CDR1 MNHEY, CDR2 SVGAGI. The CDR3 totals 14 residues. Written as DNA, the CDR3 is TGTGCCAGCAGGAAGACAGGGGGCTCAGAGACCCAGTACTTC. Translation gives CASRKTGGSETQYF.

V is TRBV5-4 and J is TRBJ1-2; the D is unclear. This CDR3 contains 15 residues. V was trimmed by 0 bases and J by 3 bases, leaving 12 bases between them. Germline-derived CDR1 and CDR2 are SGHNT and YYREEE (reference sequence). CDR3 nucleotides: TGTGCCAGCAGCTTGGCGGCAGGAGACTACTATGGCTACACCTTC. Protein: CASSLAAGDYYGYTF.

This CDR3 is CASSEEAGPTYEQYF. The CDR3, as DNA: TGCGCCAGCAGCGAGGAGGCGGGGCCTACCTACGAGCAGTACTTC. The chain is built from TRBV5-1 and TRBJ2-7; maybe TRBD2 (6 bases). Per germline, CDR1 SGHRS and CDR2 YFSETQ. Trimming took 4 bases from V and 2 from J, leaving 16 bases between them. The CDR3 has 15 residues.

The chain is built from TRBV27 and TRBJ2-6; D remains unclear. The V end lost 2 bases, the J end lost 0 bases, and 11 bases lay between the germline ends. The germline V gene has CDR1 MNHEY and CDR2 SMNVEV (reference sequence). This CDR3 is 17 amino acids long. This chain's CDR3 is CASSLGLTSSGANVLTF. CDR3 nucleotides: TGTGCCAGCAGTTTAGGCCTAACCAGCTCTGGGGCCAACGTCCTGACTTTC.

The chain couples TRBV6-1 to TRBJ2-1; possibly TRBD1 for D (5 bases). The CDR3 length is 15 residues. Trimming removed 3 bases from V and 9 bases from J, with 18 bases in between. Germline V CDR1 and CDR2: MNHNS, SASEGT. The CDR3 DNA reads as TGTGCCAGCAGTGAGACAGCCGGAGCGCCGAGTGAGCAGTTCTTC. This translates into CASSETAGAPSEQFF.

The V gene is TRBV6-4, the J gene TRBJ1-1, with 7 bases identical to TRBD1. The CDR3 sequence is 14 residues long. CDR1 is MRHNA and CDR2 is SNTAGT in the germline V gene. The V and J ends lost 5 bases and 0 bases, in that order; junction bases with no gene match: 3. The CDR3 sequence is CASSSTGVNTEAFF. The DNA for the CDR3 is TGTGCCAGCAGTAGTACAGGGGTGAACACTGAAGCTTTCTTT.